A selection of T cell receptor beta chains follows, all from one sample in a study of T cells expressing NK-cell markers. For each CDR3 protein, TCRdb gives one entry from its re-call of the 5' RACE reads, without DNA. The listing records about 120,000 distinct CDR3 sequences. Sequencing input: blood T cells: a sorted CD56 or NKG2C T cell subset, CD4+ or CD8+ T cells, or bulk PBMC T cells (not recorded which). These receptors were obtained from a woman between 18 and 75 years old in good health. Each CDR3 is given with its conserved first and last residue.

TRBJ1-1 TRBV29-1 CSVEDRKIEAFF
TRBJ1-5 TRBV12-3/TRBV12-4 CASSLGVQPQHF
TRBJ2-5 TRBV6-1 CATQDSDWETQYF
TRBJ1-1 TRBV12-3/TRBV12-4 CASSVQGIAEAFF
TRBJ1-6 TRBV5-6 CASSTGQVNSPLHF
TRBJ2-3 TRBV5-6 CASSGSTDTQYF
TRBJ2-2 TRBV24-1 CATSDDQGEGNTGELFF
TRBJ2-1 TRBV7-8 CASSLILNEQFF
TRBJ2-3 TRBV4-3 CASSQEGGVGRGTDTQYF
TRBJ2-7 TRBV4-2 CASSQGSGTGAYEQYF
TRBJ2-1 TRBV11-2 CASSLGQLDSRLGGEQFF
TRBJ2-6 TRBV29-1 CSVETPTSGANVLTF
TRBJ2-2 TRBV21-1 CASGPAKNTGELFF
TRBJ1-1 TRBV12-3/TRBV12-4 CASRTGADYEAFF
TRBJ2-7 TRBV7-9 CASSSRDMTNEQYF
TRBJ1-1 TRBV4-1 CASSQEIGGSEAFF
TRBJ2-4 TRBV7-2 CASRTLEGGNIQYF
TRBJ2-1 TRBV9 CASSVDLIEQFF
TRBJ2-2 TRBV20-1 CSARVPGLAGGTNTGELFF
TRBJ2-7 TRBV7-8 CASRTRGVAGPYEQYF
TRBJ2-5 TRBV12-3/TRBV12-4 CASSLVVAGGPGETQYF
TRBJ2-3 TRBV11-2 CASRITGTGRLAGAGDTQYF
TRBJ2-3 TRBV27 CASNEIPSDTQYF